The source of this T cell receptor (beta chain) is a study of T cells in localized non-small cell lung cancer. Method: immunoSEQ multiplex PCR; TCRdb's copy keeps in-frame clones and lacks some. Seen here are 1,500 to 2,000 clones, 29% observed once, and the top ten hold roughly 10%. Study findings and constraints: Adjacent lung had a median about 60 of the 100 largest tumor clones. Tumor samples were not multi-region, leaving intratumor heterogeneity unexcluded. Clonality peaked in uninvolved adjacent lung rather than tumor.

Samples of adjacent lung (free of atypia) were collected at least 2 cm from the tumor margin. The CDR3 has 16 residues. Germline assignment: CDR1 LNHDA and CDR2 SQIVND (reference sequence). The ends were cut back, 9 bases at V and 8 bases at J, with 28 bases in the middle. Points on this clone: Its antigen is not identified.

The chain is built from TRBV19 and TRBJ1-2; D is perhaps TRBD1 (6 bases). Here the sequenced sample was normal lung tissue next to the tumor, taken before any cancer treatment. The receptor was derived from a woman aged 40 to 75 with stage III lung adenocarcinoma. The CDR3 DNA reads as TGTGCCAGCGGACATGGTCCAGGGGCCGCCGTAGGGGGCTACACCTTC. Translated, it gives CASGHGPGAAVGGYTF.